These 25 T cell receptor beta chains share one sample of origin, sequenced in a study of blood T cells in healthy people across ages. A sample-barcoded 5' primer and a J-beta primer mix were used in a second PCR of roughly 7 to 11 cycles. TCRdb itself ran the 5' RACE reads through MiXCR, one entry per CDR3 protein. The sample holds about 1,600,000 distinct CDR3 sequences; 42% are singletons and the top ten take around 8%. Sample: blood. Every receptor here comes from a woman aged 18 to 35 in good health.

This clonotype was counted only a few times. J is TRBJ2-4 and V is TRBV7-9; tentative D call: TRBD1 (5 bases). Germline V CDR1 and CDR2: SEHNR, FQNEAQ (reference sequence). The CDR3 has 13 amino acids. Trimming took off 0 bases at V and 9 bases at J, with 9 bases between the two ends. CDR3 sequence: CASSLAARGIQYF. The DNA of the CDR3 is TGTGCCAGCAGCTTAGCGGCAAGGGGCATTCAGTACTTC.

Here the CDR3 reads CASSYAQESYNEQFF. In DNA form, the CDR3 reads TGTGCCAGCAGTTACGCTCAGGAATCCTACAATGAGCAGTTCTTC. The chain joins TRBV6-5 to TRBJ2-1; D is uncertain. Trimming cost V 2 bases and J 1 base, with 9 bases left between them. The germline gives CDR1 MNHEY, CDR2 SVGAGI. This CDR3 has 15 residues.

J is TRBJ2-3 and V is TRBV7-6; D perhaps matches TRBD2 (6 bases). The CDR3 is made up of 17 amino acids. V lost 0 bases to trimming and J lost 2 bases, with 15 bases between them. Germline values: CDR1 SGHVS, CDR2 FNYEAQ. The CDR3 bases are TGTGCCAGCAGCTTAGCGGGGGGAGTAGCGTACACAGATACGCAGTATTTT. This encodes CASSLAGGVAYTDTQYF. The entire variable domain, with the rest obtained from reference TRBV7-6 and TRBJ2-3, is as follows: GAGVSQSPRYKVTKRGQDVALRCDPISGHVSLYWYRQALGQGPEFLTYFNYEAQQDKSGLPNDRFSAERPEGSISTLTIQRTEQRDSAMYRCASSLAGGVAYTDTQYFGPGTRLTVL.

V is TRBV18 and J is TRBJ1-5, with D unclear. Germline assignment: CDR1 KGHSH and CDR2 LQKENI. V was clipped by 1 base and J by 7 bases, with 11 bases between them. The CDR3 length is 14 residues. The CDR3 DNA follows: TGTGCCAGCTCACCACGAAGGGATGGACAGCCCCAGCATTTT. Its protein product is CASSPRRDGQPQHF.

Only one count was recorded for this clonotype. The chain couples TRBV4-1 to TRBJ1-2, with D possibly matching TRBD1 (5 bases). The CDR3 consists of 15 residues. Trimming left V 4 bases short and J 0 bases short, with 12 bases between. The germline CDR1 and CDR2 sequences are MGHRA and YSYEKL. CDR3 nucleotides: TGCGCCAGCAGCCGAGGGGTTGGACCTAACTATGGCTACACCTTC. Its translation: CASSRGVGPNYGYTF.

This clonotype has more than one count but fewer than ten. The chain couples TRBV5-1 to TRBJ1-2; D call uncertain. Germline values: CDR1 SGHRS, CDR2 YFSETQ. V lost 4 bases and J 1 base, leaving 14 bases between the germline ends. The CDR3 extends over 15 amino acids. The CDR3 sequence: CASSSSLEVNYGYTF. Here the CDR3 DNA reads TGCGCCAGCAGCAGTTCCCTAGAGGTTAACTATGGCTACACCTTC. Supplemented by reference TRBV5-1 and TRBJ1-2, the full variable domain reads KAGVTQTPRYLIKTRGQQVTLSCSPISGHRSVSWYQQTPGQGLQFLFEYFSETQRNKGNFPGRFSGRQFSNSRSEMNVSTLELGDSALYLCASSSSLEVNYGYTFGSGTRLTVV.

The genes are TRBV29-1 and TRBJ2-7; 12 bases are shared with TRBD2. J gave up 0 bases and V 7 bases, and 7 bases lay outside the gene matches. Germline loops: CDR1 SQVTM, CDR2 ANQGSEA. The CDR3 extends over 15 amino acids. CDR3 in amino acids: CSGPTSGRPSYEQYF. The CDR3, as DNA: TGCAGCGGCCCTACTAGCGGGAGGCCCTCCTACGAGCAGTACTTC.

This clonotype was counted many times. This rearrangement joins TRBV20-1 to TRBJ2-3, with a possible D match to TRBD2 (6 bases). This CDR3 is built from 17 residues. The germline CDR1 and CDR2 sequences are DFQATT and SNEGSKA (reference sequence). V lost 4 bases, J lost 2 bases, and 22 bases lay in between. The CDR3 DNA reads as TGCAGTGCTACCAACATAGGGGCTAGCGCCTACACAGATACGCAGTATTTT. This translates into CSATNIGASAYTDTQYF.

The CDR3 here is CAISGGTPYEQYF. The DNA for the CDR3 is TGTGCCATCAGTGGGGGGACACCTTACGAGCAGTACTTC. V is TRBV10-3 and J is TRBJ2-7; a weak D match, TRBD1 (6 bases). Trimming left V 4 bases short and J 4 bases short, with 11 bases between. The CDR3 is 13 residues long. Germline V CDR1 and CDR2: ENHRY, SYGVKD.

The chain uses TRBV7-6 and TRBJ1-6; TRBD1 aligns across 7 bases. The CDR3 runs 16 residues. From germline, CDR1 is SGHVS and CDR2 FNYEAQ. J lost 5 bases, V lost 5 bases, and 9 bases had no gene match. CDR3 residues: CASSPRQGSNNSPLHF. The DNA for the CDR3 is TGTGCCAGCAGCCCTAGACAGGGATCTAATAATTCACCCCTCCACTTT. The variable domain in full, completed from reference TRBV7-6 and TRBJ1-6, reads GAGVSQSPRYKVTKRGQDVALRCDPISGHVSLYWYRQALGQGPEFLTYFNYEAQQDKSGLPNDRFSAERPEGSISTLTIQRTEQRDSAMYRCASSPRQGSNNSPLHFGNGTRLTVT.

Only a few counts were recorded for this clonotype. The CDR3 is CASSVQRLAGTNEQFF. The CDR3 DNA reads as TGTGCCAGCAGTGTACAACGACTAGCGGGGACCAATGAGCAGTTCTTC. The V call is TRBV27, the J call TRBJ2-1, with 11 bases lining up with TRBD2. Germline V CDR1 and CDR2: MNHEY, SMNVEV (reference sequence). The CDR3 is 16 amino acids. After removal of 5 bases from V and 6 bases from J, the junction contained 9 bases not matched to a gene.

The V call is TRBV11-2, the J call TRBJ2-7, with 7 positions matching TRBD2. CDR3 length: 16 amino acids. The V segment lost 5 bases and the J segment 3 bases; nucleotides outside the gene matches: 13. Germline CDR1 and CDR2: SGHAT and FQNNGV. Written as DNA, the CDR3 is TGTGCCAGCAGCCCCGACCTGGGGACTATACACTACGAGCAGTACTTC. Protein: CASSPDLGTIHYEQYF.

The rearrangement links TRBV28 to TRBJ2-5; 10 nucleotides match TRBD2. This CDR3 spans 18 amino acids. Per germline, CDR1 MDHEN and CDR2 SYDVKM. Losses at the gene ends were 6 bases for V and 5 bases for J; bases not matched to a gene: 18. This CDR3 reads CASSYLPELAGRWETQYF. CDR3 DNA: TGTGCCAGCAGCTACCTACCGGAACTAGCGGGGAGATGGGAGACCCAGTACTTC.

The rearrangement joins TRBV20-1 to TRBJ1-5; maybe TRBD1 (5 bases). Germline values: CDR1 DFQATT, CDR2 SNEGSKA (reference sequence). The CDR3 extends over 14 amino acids. Deletions cut 6 bases from V and 0 bases from J, with 12 bases between. This CDR3 is CSAPTVNSNQPQHF. CDR3 DNA: TGCAGTGCCCCGACAGTTAATAGCAATCAGCCCCAGCATTTT.

With respect to this clonotype: A much larger clone is a single base away; this may be a read error. This chain uses TRBV5-1 with TRBJ2-7; 12 bases align to TRBD2. The germline V gene encodes CDR1 SGHRS and CDR2 YFSETQ. The CDR3 consists of 15 residues. V dropped 5 bases and J dropped 7; count of bases not matched to a gene: 10. The CDR3 sequence: CASSRTSGDYNEQYF. The CDR3 coding sequence is TGCGCCAGCAGTCGGACTAGCGGGGACTACAATGAGCAGTACTTC.

This clonotype has a handful of counts. This chain uses TRBV9 with TRBJ2-3; TRBD2 is a possible D gene (7 bases). The CDR3 is 17 residues long. Between the trimmed V and J ends, which lost 0 bases and 1 base, there was a span of 15 bases. The germline V gene has CDR1 SGDLS and CDR2 YYNGEE. The CDR3 reads CASSVDRWRGRTDTQYF. The CDR3 nucleotides are TGTGCCAGCAGCGTAGATCGATGGCGGGGGCGCACAGATACGCAGTATTTT.

The CDR3 DNA is TGTGCCAGCAGCACACGACAGGGGCCCCAGCCTACGAACACTGAAGCTTTCTTT. It encodes CASSTRQGPQPTNTEAFF. The chain is built from TRBV3-1 and TRBJ1-1; 8 bases match TRBD1. Unmatched junction bases numbered 15, after V lost 5 bases and J lost 1 base. The CDR3 totals 18 residues. From germline, CDR1 is LGHDT and CDR2 YNNKEL (reference sequence).

The chain joins TRBV3-1 to TRBJ2-7; D remains ambiguous. V was clipped by 4 bases and J by 1 base, with 20 bases between them. CDR3 length equals 17 residues. Germline loops: CDR1 LGHDT, CDR2 YNNKEL (reference sequence). The CDR3 protein is CASSRTEAGRLSYEQYF. In nucleotides, the CDR3 is TGTGCCAGCAGCCGCACCGAGGCAGGACGCCTATCCTACGAGCAGTACTTC.

This sequence joins TRBV6-2 or TRBV6-3 and TRBJ2-7; TRBD2 might be the D (7 bases). V was shortened by 2 bases and J by 6 bases, with 14 bases between the two germline ends. Germline values: CDR1 MNHEY, CDR2 SVGEGT. The CDR3 loop spans 14 amino acids. The CDR3 loop reads CASSYHGGQGEQYF. In DNA form, the CDR3 reads TGTGCCAGCAGTTACCACGGGGGGCAGGGCGAGCAGTACTTC.

The CDR3 DNA reads TGTGCCAGCAACGGACAGAGCCCGACTAATTACAATGAGCAGTACTTC. This sequence encodes CASNGQSPTNYNEQYF. This rearrangement joins TRBV12-3 or TRBV12-4 to TRBJ2-7; D may be TRBD1 (6 bases). V was clipped by 7 bases and J by 7 bases, with 26 bases between them. This CDR3 contains 16 residues.

This clonotype was seen repeatedly, ten times or more. The V and J genes are TRBV5-1 and TRBJ1-1; no clear D gene. CDR1 and CDR2 from the germline V gene are SGHRS and YFSETQ. This CDR3 has 12 residues. V was trimmed by 6 bases and J by 1 base, leaving 7 bases between them. The DNA for the CDR3 is TGCGCCAGCAAGGACCGGAACACTGAAGCTTTCTTT. This translates into CASKDRNTEAFF.

The chain links TRBV28 to TRBJ1-2; weak D call: TRBD1 (5 bases). CDR3 length: 14 residues. The germline CDR1 and CDR2 sequences are MDHEN and SYDVKM. V shed 4 bases and J shed 3 bases, with 12 bases lying between them. The CDR3 sequence is CASSSGAAHYGYTF. The CDR3 DNA is TGTGCCAGCAGTTCCGGGGCAGCCCACTATGGCTACACCTTC.

The chain uses TRBV7-8 and TRBJ2-4, with 7 bases fitting TRBD2. The end of the DNA is better explained by TRBJ2-7, so the J call may be wrong. The germline V gene has CDR1 SGHVS and CDR2 FQNEAQ. This CDR3 contains 16 residues. The CDR3 here is CASSLGVAAGWYEQYF. The CDR3 DNA follows: TGTGCCAGCAGCTTAGGGGTAGCAGCGGGGTGGTACGAGCAGTACTTC.

The genes are TRBV2 and TRBJ1-2, with D perhaps TRBD1 (5 bases). Germline V CDR1 and CDR2: SNHLY, FYNNEI. The CDR3 extends over 15 amino acids. The ends were cut back, 5 bases at V and 0 bases at J, with 13 bases in the middle. CDR3 amino acids: CASSQTGLSNYGYTF. The CDR3 region has the DNA TGTGCCAGCAGTCAGACGGGACTTTCTAACTATGGCTACACCTTC.

This clonotype was observed a few times. Here the CDR3 DNA reads TGTGCCAGCAGCTTGGGGGCACAGACTGATGGCTACACCTTC. It translates to CASSLGAQTDGYTF. The chain recombines TRBV7-2 with TRBJ1-2; D might be TRBD1 (6 bases). CDR1 is SGHTA, CDR2 FQGNSA, per germline. The CDR3 spans 14 residues. Trimming took 3 bases from V and 6 from J, leaving 14 bases between them.